This T cell receptor beta chain was observed in a study of blood T cell repertoires in COVID-19. Study overall: The origin of the acute and convalescent COVID-19 samples was the United States, Italy and Spain. T cells, B-cell-depleted T cells, or PBMCs supplied cDNA or gDNA.

CDR3 size: 15 residues. V shed 3 bases and J shed 0 bases, with 9 bases lying between them. Germline values: CDR1 SGHTA, CDR2 FQGNSA. In its sample, this clone was seen once. In the source study's methods: Estimated nucleated cell counts came from reference gene primer amplification. Clones were read by immunoSEQ multiplex PCR, and TCRdb kept only the in-frame ones, dropping some. V and J calls and clone size follow that table, whereas D and trimming were derived from the DNA. The sample contains some 150,000 clones, around 83% of which appear only once. The rearrangement joins TRBV7-2 to TRBJ2-1; TRBD2 is a possible D gene (6 bases). The sequence was obtained from a human donor in a cohort sampled during active COVID-19. Sequenced: peripheral blood. CDR3 nucleotides: TGTGCCAGCAGCTTCGAGCGGGTCTCCTACAATGAGCAGTTCTTC. Amino acids: CASSFERVSYNEQFF.